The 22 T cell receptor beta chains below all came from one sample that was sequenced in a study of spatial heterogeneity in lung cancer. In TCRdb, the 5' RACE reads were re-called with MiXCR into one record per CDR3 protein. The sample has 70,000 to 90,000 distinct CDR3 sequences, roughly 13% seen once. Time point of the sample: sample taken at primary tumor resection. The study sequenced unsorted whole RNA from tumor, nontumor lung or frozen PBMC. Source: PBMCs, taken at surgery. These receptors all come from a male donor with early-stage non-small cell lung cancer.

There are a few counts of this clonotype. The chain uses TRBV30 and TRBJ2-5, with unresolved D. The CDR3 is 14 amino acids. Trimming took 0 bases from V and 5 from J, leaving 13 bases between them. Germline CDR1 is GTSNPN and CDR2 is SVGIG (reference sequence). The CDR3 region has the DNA TGTGCCTGGAGTGTTGGTCCTCTTGGGGAGACCCAGTACTTC. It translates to CAWSVGPLGETQYF.

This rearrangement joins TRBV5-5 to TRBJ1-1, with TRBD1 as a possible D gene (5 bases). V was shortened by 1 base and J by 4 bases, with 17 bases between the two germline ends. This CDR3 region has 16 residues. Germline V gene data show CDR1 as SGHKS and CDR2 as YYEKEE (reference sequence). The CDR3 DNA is TGTGCCAGCAGCTTGAATTTGTCCTGGGGCGTCACTGAAGCTTTCTTT. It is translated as CASSLNLSWGVTEAFF.

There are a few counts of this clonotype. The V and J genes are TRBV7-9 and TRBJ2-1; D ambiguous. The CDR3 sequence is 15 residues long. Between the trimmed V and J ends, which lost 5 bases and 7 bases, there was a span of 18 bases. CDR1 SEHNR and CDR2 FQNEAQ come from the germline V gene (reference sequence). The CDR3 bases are TGTGCCAGCAGCCCTACGTCCCCCGGGTGGAATGAGCAGTTCTTC. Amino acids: CASSPTSPGWNEQFF. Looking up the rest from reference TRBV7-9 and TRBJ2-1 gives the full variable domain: DTGVSQNPRHKITKRGQNVTFRCDPISEHNRLYWYRQTLGQGPEFLTYFQNEAQLEKSRLLSDRFSAERPKGSFSTLEIQRTEQGDSAMYLCASSPTSPGWNEQFFGPGTRLTVL.

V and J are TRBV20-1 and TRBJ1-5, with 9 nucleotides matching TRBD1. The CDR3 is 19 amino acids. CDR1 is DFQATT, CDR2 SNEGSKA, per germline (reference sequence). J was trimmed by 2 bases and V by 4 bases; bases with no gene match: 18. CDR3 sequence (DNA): TGCAGTGCTACCTACAGCCGGGACAGGGATAGAGGGGGCAATCAGCCCCAGCATTTT. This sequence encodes CSATYSRDRDRGGNQPQHF.

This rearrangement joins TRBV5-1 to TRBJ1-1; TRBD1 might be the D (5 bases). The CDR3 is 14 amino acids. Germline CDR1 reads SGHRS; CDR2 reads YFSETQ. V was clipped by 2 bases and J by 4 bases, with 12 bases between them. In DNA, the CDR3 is TGCGCCAGCAGCTTAGAACAGGAGGCCACTGAAGCTTTCTTT. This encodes CASSLEQEATEAFF.

In DNA, the CDR3 is TGCAGTGCTAGAGACCCTGAGGGGGGCTATGAAAAACTGTTTTTT. It codes for CSARDPEGGYEKLFF. The gene calls are TRBV20-1 and TRBJ1-4; weak D call: TRBD1 (6 bases). CDR1 and CDR2 (germline): DFQATT, SNEGSKA (reference sequence). The CDR3 extends over 15 amino acids. The V and J ends lost 0 bases and 6 bases respectively, with 14 bases between them.

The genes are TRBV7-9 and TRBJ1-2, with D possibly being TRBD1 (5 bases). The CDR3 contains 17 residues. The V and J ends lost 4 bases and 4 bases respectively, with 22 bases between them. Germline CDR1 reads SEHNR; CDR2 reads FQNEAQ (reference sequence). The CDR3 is CASSSWSGEGNLYGYTF. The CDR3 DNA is TGTGCCAGCAGCTCCTGGAGTGGGGAGGGGAATCTCTATGGCTACACCTTC.

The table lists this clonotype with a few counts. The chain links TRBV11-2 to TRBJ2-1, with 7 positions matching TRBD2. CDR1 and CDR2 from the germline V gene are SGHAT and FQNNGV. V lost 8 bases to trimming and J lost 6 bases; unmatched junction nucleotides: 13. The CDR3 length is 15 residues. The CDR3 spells CASELGGRLGNEQFF. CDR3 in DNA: TGTGCCAGCGAGCTGGGGGGGAGGTTGGGCAATGAGCAGTTCTTC.

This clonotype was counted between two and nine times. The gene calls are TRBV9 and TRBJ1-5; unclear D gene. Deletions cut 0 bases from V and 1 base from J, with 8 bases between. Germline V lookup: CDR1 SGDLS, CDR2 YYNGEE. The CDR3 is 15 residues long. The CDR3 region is CASSVDGLSNQPQHF. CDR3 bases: TGTGCCAGCAGCGTAGACGGTCTAAGCAATCAGCCCCAGCATTTT.

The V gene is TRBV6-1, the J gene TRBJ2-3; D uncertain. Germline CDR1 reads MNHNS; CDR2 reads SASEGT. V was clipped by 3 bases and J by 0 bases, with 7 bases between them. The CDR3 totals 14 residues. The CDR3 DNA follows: TGTGCCAGCAGTGAGGGCCCTAGCACAGATACGCAGTATTTT. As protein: CASSEGPSTDTQYF.

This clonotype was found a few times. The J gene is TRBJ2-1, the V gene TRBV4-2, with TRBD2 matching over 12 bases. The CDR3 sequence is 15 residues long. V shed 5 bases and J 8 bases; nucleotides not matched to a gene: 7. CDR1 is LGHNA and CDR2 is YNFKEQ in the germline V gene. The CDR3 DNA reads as TGTGCCAGCAGCACGTTACTAGCGGGAGGTGATGAGCAGTTCTTC. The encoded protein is CASSTLLAGGDEQFF.

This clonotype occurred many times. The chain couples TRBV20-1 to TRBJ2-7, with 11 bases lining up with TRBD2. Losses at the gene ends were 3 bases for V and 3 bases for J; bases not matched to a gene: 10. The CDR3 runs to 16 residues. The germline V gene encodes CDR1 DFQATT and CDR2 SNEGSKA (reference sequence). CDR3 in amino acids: CSASIAGGPSNYEQYF. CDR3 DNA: TGCAGTGCTAGTATAGCGGGAGGGCCCTCTAACTACGAGCAGTACTTC.

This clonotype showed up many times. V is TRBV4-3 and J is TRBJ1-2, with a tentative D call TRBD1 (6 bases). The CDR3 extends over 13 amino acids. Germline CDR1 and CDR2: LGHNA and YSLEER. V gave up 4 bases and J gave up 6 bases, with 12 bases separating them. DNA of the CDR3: TGCGCCAGCAGCCCTGAAGGGGGAGATGGCTACACCTTC. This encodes CASSPEGGDGYTF.

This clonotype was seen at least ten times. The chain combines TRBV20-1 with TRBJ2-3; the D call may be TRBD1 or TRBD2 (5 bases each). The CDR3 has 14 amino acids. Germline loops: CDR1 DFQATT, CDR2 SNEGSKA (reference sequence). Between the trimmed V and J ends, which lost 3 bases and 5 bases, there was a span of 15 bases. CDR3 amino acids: CSARVVVRGDTQYF. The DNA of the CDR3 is TGCAGTGCTAGGGTAGTCGTGAGGGGAGATACGCAGTATTTT.

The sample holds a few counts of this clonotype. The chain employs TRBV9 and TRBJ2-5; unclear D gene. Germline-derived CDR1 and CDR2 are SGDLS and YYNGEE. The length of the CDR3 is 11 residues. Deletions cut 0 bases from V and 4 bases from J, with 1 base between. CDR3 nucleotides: TGTGCCAGCAGCGTAGCAGAGACCCAGTACTTC. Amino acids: CASSVAETQYF.

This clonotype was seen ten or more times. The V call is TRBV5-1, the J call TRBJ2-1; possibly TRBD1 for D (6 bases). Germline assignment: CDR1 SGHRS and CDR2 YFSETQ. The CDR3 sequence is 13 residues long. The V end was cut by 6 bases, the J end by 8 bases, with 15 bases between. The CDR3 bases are TGCGCCAGCAACAGGGATACTCGGGATGAGCAGTTCTTC. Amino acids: CASNRDTRDEQFF.

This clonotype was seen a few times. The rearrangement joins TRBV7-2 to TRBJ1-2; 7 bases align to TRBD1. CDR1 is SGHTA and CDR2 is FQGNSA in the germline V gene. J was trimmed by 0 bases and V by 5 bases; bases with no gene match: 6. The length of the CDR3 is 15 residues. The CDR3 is CASSANRGSNYGYTF. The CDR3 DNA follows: TGTGCCAGCAGCGCAAACAGGGGATCTAACTATGGCTACACCTTC.

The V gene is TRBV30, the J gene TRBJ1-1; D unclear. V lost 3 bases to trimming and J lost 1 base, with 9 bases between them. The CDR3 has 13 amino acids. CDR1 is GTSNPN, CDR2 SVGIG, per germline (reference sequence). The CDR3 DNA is TGTGCCTGGAGGGTGAACGGGAACACTGAAGCTTTCTTT. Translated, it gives CAWRVNGNTEAFF.

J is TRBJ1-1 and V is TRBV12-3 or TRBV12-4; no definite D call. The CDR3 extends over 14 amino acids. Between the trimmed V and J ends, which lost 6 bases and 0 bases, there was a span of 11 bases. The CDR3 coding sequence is TGTGCCAGCAGCCCAGGACTGATGAACACTGAAGCTTTCTTT. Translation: CASSPGLMNTEAFF.

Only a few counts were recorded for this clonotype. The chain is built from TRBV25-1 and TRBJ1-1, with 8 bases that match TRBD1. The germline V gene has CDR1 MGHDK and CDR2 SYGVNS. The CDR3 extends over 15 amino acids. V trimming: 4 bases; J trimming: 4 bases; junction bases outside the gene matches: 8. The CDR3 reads CASSAYQGAGTEAFF. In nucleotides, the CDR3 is TGTGCCAGCAGTGCCTACCAGGGGGCCGGCACTGAAGCTTTCTTT.

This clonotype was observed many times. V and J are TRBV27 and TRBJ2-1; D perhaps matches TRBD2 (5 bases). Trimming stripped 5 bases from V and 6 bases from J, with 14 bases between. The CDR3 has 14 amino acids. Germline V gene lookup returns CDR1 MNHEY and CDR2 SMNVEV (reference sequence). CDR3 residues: CASSPGLLPNEQFF. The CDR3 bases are TGTGCCAGCAGTCCAGGACTTCTGCCCAATGAGCAGTTCTTC.

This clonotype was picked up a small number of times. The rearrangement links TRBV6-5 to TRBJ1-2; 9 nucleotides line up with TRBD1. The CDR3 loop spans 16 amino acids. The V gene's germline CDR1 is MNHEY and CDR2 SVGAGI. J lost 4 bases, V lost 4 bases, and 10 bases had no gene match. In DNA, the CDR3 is TGTGCCAGCAGTTCCCCGACCGGGACAGGGACCTATGGCTACACCTTC. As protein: CASSSPTGTGTYGYTF.